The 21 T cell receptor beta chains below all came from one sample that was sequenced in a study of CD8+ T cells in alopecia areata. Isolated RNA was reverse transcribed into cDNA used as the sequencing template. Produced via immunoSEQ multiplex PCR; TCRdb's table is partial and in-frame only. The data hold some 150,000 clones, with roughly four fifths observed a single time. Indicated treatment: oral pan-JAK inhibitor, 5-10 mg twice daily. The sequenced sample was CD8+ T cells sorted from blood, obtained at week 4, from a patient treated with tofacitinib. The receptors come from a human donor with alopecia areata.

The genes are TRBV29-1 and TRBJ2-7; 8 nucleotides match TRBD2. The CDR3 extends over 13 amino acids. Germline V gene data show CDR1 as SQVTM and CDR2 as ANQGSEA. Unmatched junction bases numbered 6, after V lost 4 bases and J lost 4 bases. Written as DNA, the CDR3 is TGCAGCGTTGCTTCTAGCGGGCCATACGAGCAGTACTTC. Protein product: CSVASSGPYEQYF.

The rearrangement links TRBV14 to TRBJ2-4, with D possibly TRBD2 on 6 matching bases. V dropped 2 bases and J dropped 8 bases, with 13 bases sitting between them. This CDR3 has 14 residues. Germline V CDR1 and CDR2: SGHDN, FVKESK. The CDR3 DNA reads TGTGCCAGCAGCCAATGGGGGGAAGTGGACATTCAGTACTTC. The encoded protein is CASSQWGEVDIQYF.

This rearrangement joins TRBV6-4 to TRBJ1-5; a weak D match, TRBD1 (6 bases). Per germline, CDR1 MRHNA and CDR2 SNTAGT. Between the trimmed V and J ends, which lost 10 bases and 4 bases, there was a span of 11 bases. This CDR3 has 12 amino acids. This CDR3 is CAIEGGNQPQHF. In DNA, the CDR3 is TGTGCCATCGAGGGGGGAAATCAGCCCCAGCATTTT.

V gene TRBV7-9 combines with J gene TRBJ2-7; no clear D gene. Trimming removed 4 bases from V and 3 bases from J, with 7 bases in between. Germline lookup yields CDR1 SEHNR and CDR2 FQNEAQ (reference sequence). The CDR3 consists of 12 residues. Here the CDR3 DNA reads TGTGCCAGCAGCTCTTTAGACTACGAGCAGTACTTC. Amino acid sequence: CASSSLDYEQYF.

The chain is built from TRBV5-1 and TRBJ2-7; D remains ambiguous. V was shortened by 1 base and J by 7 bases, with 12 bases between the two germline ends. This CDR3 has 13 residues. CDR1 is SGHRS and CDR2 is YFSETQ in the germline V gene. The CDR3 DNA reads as TGCGCCAGCAGCTTGTTGGGCGCCACTGAGCAGTACTTC. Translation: CASSLLGATEQYF. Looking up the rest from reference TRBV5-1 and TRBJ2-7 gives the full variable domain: KAGVTQTPRYLIKTRGQQVTLSCSPISGHRSVSWYQQTPGQGLQFLFEYFSETQRNKGNFPGRFSGRQFSNSRSEMNVSTLELGDSALYLCASSLLGATEQYFGPGTRLTVT.

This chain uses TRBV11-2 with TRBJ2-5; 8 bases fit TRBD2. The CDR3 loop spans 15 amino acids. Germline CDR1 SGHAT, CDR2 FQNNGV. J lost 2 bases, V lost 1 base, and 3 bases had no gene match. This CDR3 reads CASSLGVAGQETQYF. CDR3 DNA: TGTGCCAGCAGCTTAGGAGTAGCGGGACAAGAGACCCAGTACTTC.

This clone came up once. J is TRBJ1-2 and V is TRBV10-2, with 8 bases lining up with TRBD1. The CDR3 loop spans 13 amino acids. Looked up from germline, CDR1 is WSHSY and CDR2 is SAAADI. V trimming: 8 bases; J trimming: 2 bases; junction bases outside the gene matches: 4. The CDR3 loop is CASDTGGNYGYTF. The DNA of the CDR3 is TGCGCCAGCGACACAGGGGGGAACTATGGCTACACCTTC.

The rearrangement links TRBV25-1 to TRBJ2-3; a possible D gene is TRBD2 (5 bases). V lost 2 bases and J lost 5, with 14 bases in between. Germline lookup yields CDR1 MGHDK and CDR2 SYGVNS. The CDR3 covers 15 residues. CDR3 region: CASSERAGSVDTQYF. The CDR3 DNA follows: TGTGCCAGCAGTGAACGTGCGGGCTCGGTAGATACGCAGTATTTT.

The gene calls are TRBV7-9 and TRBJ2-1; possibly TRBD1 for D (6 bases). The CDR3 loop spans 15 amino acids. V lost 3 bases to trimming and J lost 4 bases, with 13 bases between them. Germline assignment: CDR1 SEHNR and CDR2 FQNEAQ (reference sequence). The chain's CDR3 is CASSLGQGGYNEQFF. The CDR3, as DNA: TGTGCCAGCAGCTTGGGACAAGGAGGTTACAATGAGCAGTTCTTC. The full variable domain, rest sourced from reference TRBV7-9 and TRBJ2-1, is DTGVSQNPRHKITKRGQNVTFRCDPISEHNRLYWYRQTLGQGPEFLTYFQNEAQLEKSRLLSDRFSAERPKGSFSTLEIQRTEQGDSAMYLCASSLGQGGYNEQFFGPGTRLTVL.

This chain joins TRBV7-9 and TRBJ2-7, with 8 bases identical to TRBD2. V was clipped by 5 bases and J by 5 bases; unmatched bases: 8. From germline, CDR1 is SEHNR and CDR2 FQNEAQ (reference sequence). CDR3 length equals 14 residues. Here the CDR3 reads CASSAPGGQNEQYF. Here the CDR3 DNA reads TGTGCCAGCAGCGCCCCGGGGGGGCAAAACGAGCAGTACTTC. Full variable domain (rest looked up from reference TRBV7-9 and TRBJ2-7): DTGVSQNPRHKITKRGQNVTFRCDPISEHNRLYWYRQTLGQGPEFLTYFQNEAQLEKSRLLSDRFSAERPKGSFSTLEIQRTEQGDSAMYLCASSAPGGQNEQYFGPGTRLTVT.

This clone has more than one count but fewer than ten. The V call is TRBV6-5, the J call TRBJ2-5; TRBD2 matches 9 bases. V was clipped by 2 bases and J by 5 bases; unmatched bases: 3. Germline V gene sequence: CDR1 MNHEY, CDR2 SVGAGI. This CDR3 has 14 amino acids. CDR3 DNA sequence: TGTGCCAGCAGTTACCGCCTAGCGGGGGAGACCCAGTACTTC. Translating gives CASSYRLAGETQYF.

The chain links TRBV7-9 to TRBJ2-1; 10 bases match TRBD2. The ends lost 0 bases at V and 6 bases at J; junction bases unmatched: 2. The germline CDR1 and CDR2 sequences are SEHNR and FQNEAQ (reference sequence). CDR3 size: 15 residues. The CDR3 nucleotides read TGTGCCAGCAGCTTAGCAGCGGGGGGGCTCAATGAGCAGTTCTTC. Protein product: CASSLAAGGLNEQFF.

CDR3 in DNA: TGCAGCGTTGACGGCCTCGGGACAGGGGGGGACTACGAGCAGTACTTC. Translated, it gives CSVDGLGTGGDYEQYF. The rearrangement links TRBV29-1 to TRBJ2-7, with 11 positions matching TRBD1. The germline CDR1 and CDR2 sequences are SQVTM and ANQGSEA. Trimming took 3 bases from V and 3 from J; bases not matched to a gene: 10. The CDR3 is made up of 16 amino acids.

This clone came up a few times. The CDR3 nucleotides read TGTGCCAGCAGAGGGGGCACAGATACGCAGTATTTT. It is translated as CASRGGTDTQYF. The rearrangement uses TRBV9 and TRBJ2-3; TRBD1 is a possible D gene (5 bases). The CDR3 is 12 residues long. Germline assignment: CDR1 SGDLS and CDR2 YYNGEE. Trimming shortened V by 5 bases and J by 1 base, and 5 bases separated the two germline ends.

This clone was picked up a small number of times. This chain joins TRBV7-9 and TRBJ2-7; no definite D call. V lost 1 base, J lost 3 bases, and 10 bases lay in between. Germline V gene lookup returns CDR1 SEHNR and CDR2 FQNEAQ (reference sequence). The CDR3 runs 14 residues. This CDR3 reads CASSLEKYGYEQYF. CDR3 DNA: TGTGCCAGCAGCTTAGAAAAGTATGGCTACGAGCAGTACTTC.

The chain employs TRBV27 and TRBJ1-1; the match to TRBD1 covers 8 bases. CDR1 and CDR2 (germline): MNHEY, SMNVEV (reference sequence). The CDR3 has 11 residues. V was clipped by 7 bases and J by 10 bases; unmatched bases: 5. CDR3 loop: CASTRQGLAFF. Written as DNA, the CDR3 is TGTGCCAGCACCAGACAGGGGTTAGCTTTCTTT.

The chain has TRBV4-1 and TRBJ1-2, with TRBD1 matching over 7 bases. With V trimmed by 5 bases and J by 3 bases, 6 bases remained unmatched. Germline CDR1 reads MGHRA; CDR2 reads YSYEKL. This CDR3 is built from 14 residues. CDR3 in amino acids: CASSARTGDYGYTF. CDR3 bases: TGCGCCAGCAGCGCCCGCACAGGGGACTATGGCTACACCTTC.

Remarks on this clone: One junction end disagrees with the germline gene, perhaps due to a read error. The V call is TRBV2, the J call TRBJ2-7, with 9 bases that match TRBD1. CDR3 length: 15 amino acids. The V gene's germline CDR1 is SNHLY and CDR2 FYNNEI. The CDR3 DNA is TGTGCCAGCAGTGAAGAGGGACAGGGATCGTACGAGCAGTGCTTC. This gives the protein CASSEEGQGSYEQCF. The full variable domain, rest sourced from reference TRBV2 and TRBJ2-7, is EPEVTQTPSHQVTQMGQEVILRCVPISNHLYFYWYRQILGQKVEFLVSFYNNEISEKSEIFDDQFSVERPDGSNFTLKIRSTKLEDSAMYFCASSEEGQGSYEQCFGPGTRLTVT.

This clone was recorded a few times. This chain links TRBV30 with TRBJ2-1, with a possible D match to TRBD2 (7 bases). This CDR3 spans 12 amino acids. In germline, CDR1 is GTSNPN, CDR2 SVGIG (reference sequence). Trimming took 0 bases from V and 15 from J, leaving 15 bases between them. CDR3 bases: TGTGCCTGGAGTGTAGGGGGGGAGGTTCGGTTCTTC. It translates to CAWSVGGEVRFF.

This chain's CDR3 is CATPGTSGSSANVLTF. The DNA for the CDR3 is TGTGCCACTCCCGGGACTAGCGGGAGTTCAGCCAACGTCCTGACTTTC. The V call is TRBV6-6, the J call TRBJ2-6, with 14 positions matching TRBD2. Germline CDR1 is MNHNY and CDR2 is SVGAGI (reference sequence). This CDR3 has 16 residues. The junction had 9 bases not matched to a gene; V was cut back by 10 bases and J by 7 bases.

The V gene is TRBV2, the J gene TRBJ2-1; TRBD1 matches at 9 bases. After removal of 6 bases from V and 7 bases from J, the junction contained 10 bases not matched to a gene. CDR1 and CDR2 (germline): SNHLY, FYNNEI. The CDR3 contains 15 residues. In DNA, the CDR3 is TGTGCCAGCAGCCAGACAGGGGGTGAATGGAATGAGCAGTTCTTC. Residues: CASSQTGGEWNEQFF. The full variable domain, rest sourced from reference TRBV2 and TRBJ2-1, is EPEVTQTPSHQVTQMGQEVILRCVPISNHLYFYWYRQILGQKVEFLVSFYNNEISEKSEIFDDQFSVERPDGSNFTLKIRSTKLEDSAMYFCASSQTGGEWNEQFFGPGTRLTVL.